This TCR beta chain was recovered during a study of T cell clonality in common variable immunodeficiency. Study outcomes and limitations: Authors noted CVID clonality's cause needs subpopulation repertoire sequencing. Fewer deletions and N-nucleotide insertions were reportedly seen in common variable immunodeficiency TCR beta sequences.

CVID and control samples used equivalent genomic DNA input. Sequencing was performed with immunoSEQ multiplex PCR; in TCRdb, only in-frame clones are kept and a portion is missing. The sample is made up of over 30,000 clones, none counted only once. Trimming removed 5 bases from V and 9 bases from J, with 14 bases in between. The CDR3 is 13 residues long. Germline CDR1 and CDR2: PRHDT and FYEKMQ (reference sequence). Most patients and controls had Caucasian heritage. CVID subjects had received replacement immunoglobulin for at least one year. This clone has a handful of counts. The antigen remains undetermined. The sequence runs out 3 residues before the end of the CDR3; the remainder is reconstructed from the germline J gene.

This receptor was obtained from a human donor with common variable immunodeficiency. This sequence joins TRBV13 and TRBJ2-1, with a possible D match to TRBD1 (6 bases). The specimen was peripheral blood mononuclear cells. The DNA read from the CDR3 is TGTGCCAGCAGCCGGATGGGGGCGGGTGAG. Protein product: CASSRMGAGE. The whole CDR3 reads CASSRMGAGEQFF.